These 21 T cell receptor beta chains came from one sample sequenced in a study of blood T cell repertoires in COVID-19 (dated by TCRdb to 2019 to 2021). Libraries were constructed by the immunoSEQ multiplex PCR assay. The table was pulled from immuneACCESS by TCRdb, which kept in-frame rearrangements only. Such tables lose some clones; where checked, under half of the loss comes from unresolved V genes, and the rest has no known cause. The sample profile shows about 3,800 clones; about 90% of them were found once. Of the sample, about 7.1% is held by the ten largest clones. The sequenced sample was peripheral blood. The receptors here all came from a man in his forties or fifties with active COVID-19.

The rearrangement uses TRBV28 and TRBJ1-2, with 7 bases that match TRBD1. V was clipped by 9 bases and J by 2 bases; unmatched bases: 12. This CDR3 comprises 15 residues. Germline V gene lookup returns CDR1 MDHEN and CDR2 SYDVKM. The CDR3 loop reads CASRWDSSGNYGYTF. In DNA, the CDR3 is TGTGCCAGTAGATGGGACAGCTCGGGAAACTATGGCTACACCTTC.

The chain uses TRBV5-4 and TRBJ2-1, with 14 bases that match TRBD2. Per the germline V gene, CDR1 is SGHNT and CDR2 is YYREEE (reference sequence). The CDR3 spans 15 residues. V was clipped by 3 bases and J by 8 bases; unmatched bases: 4. CDR3 in amino acids: CASSSGLAGVDEQFF. The CDR3 DNA reads as TGTGCCAGCAGCTCGGGACTAGCGGGAGTCGATGAGCAGTTCTTC.

The V and J genes are TRBV6-6 and TRBJ2-7; the match to TRBD1 covers 7 bases. The CDR3 extends over 15 amino acids. CDR1 and CDR2 (germline): MNHNY, SVGAGI (reference sequence). Trimming cost V 0 bases and J 4 bases; bases outside gene matches: 6. In nucleotides, the CDR3 is TGTGCCAGCAGTTACTCCGTGCAGGGGGAGTACGAGCAGTACTTC. Translating it yields CASSYSVQGEYEQYF.

This clone occurred once. This rearrangement joins TRBV4-3 to TRBJ2-1; the D gene is possibly TRBD2 (5 bases). Looked up from germline, CDR1 is LGHNA and CDR2 is YSLEER. CDR3 size: 14 residues. Between the trimmed V and J ends, which lost 4 bases and 3 bases, there was a span of 10 bases. CDR3 sequence reads: CASSPNAGYNEQFF. The CDR3 DNA follows: TGCGCCAGCAGCCCGAATGCGGGCTACAATGAGCAGTTCTTC.

The rearrangement uses TRBV4-3 and TRBJ1-4; D perhaps matches TRBD1 (6 bases). In germline, CDR1 is LGHNA, CDR2 YSLEER. Trimming cost V 1 base and J 2 bases, with 8 bases left between them. This CDR3 has 15 residues. CDR3 sequence reads: CASSQGTVTNEKLFF. The CDR3 DNA reads as TGCGCCAGCAGCCAAGGGACAGTTACTAATGAAAAACTGTTTTTT.

The chain employs TRBV19 and TRBJ2-1; 7 nucleotides agree with TRBD2. The junction had 5 bases not matched to a gene; V was cut back by 3 bases and J by 0 bases. The V gene's germline CDR1 is LNHDA and CDR2 SQIVND (reference sequence). The CDR3 is 16 amino acids. CDR3 DNA sequence: TGTGCCAGTAGTATCGGGGAGGGGAGCTCCTACAATGAGCAGTTCTTC. As protein: CASSIGEGSSYNEQFF.

In its sample, this clone was seen once. The rearrangement uses TRBV9 and TRBJ2-1; 11 bases are shared with TRBD2. This CDR3 contains 14 residues. The trim removed 3 bases at V and 8 bases at J, leaving 4 bases unmatched. Per the germline V gene, CDR1 is SGDLS and CDR2 is YYNGEE. In DNA, the CDR3 is TGTGCCAGCAGCGAGGGACTAGCGGCTTATGAGCAGTTCTTC. Translated: CASSEGLAAYEQFF.

In its sample, this clone was seen a few times. The chain combines TRBV28 with TRBJ1-6, with 9 bases aligning to TRBD1. There are 15 residues in the CDR3. The ends lost 6 bases at V and 7 bases at J; junction bases unmatched: 7. Germline assignment: CDR1 MDHEN and CDR2 SYDVKM. CDR3 coding DNA: TGTGCCAGCAGCTCCCGGGACAGGGTGAATTCACCCCTCCACTTT. Amino acids: CASSSRDRVNSPLHF.

The CDR3 reads CSVVRTSGKTQYF. In nucleotides, the CDR3 is TGCAGCGTTGTACGAACTAGCGGGAAGACCCAGTACTTC. This rearrangement joins TRBV29-1 to TRBJ2-5, with 10 bases lining up with TRBD2. Germline V lookup: CDR1 SQVTM, CDR2 ANQGSEA. This CDR3 spans 13 amino acids. The J segment lost 6 bases and the V segment lost 4 bases, leaving 5 bases of the junction unmatched.

The CDR3 coding sequence is TGTGCCACCCAGCCTAGCGGGAGTCTCTACGAGCAGTACTTC. Translation: CATQPSGSLYEQYF. This chain joins TRBV6-5 and TRBJ2-7; TRBD2 matches 10 bases. With V trimmed by 10 bases and J by 3 bases, 9 bases remained unmatched. The CDR3 consists of 14 residues. The germline gives CDR1 MNHEY, CDR2 SVGAGI.

This clone showed up just a few times. For the CDR3, the DNA is TGTGCCAGCAGTCCTACCCTGACCGGGGAGCTGTTTTTT. Protein sequence: CASSPTLTGELFF. V usage is TRBV6-5 and J usage is TRBJ2-2, with D unresolved. This CDR3 is 13 amino acids long. The V end lost 5 bases, the J end lost 5 bases, and 9 bases lay between the germline ends. The V gene's germline CDR1 is MNHEY and CDR2 SVGAGI.

J is TRBJ1-1 and V is TRBV7-2; D is possibly TRBD1 (6 bases). Trimming pared 5 bases from V and 1 base from J, leaving 11 bases between. CDR1 is SGHTA, CDR2 FQGNSA, per germline. The CDR3 length is 14 residues. CDR3 residues: CASSRGQTNTEAFF. The CDR3 bases are TGTGCCAGCAGCCGGGGACAAACGAACACTGAAGCTTTCTTT.

In its sample, this clone was seen a few times. The chain is built from TRBV10-3 and TRBJ1-5; D unclear. Trimming shortened V by 3 bases and J by 4 bases, and 10 bases separated the two germline ends. Germline-derived CDR1 and CDR2 are ENHRY and SYGVKD. The CDR3 spans 14 residues. The CDR3 coding sequence is TGTGCCATCAGTGATGGTCAGGCAAATCAGCCCCAGCATTTT. Translating it yields CAISDGQANQPQHF.

This rearrangement joins TRBV27 to TRBJ2-3; no clear D. With 4 bases removed from V and 0 bases from J, the gap between germline ends came to 5 bases. Germline loops: CDR1 MNHEY, CDR2 SMNVEV (reference sequence). The CDR3 consists of 13 residues. CDR3 in DNA: TGTGCCAGCAGTTATTCTAGCACAGATACGCAGTATTTT. Translated, it gives CASSYSSTDTQYF.

J is TRBJ2-5 and V is TRBV25-1, with D possibly matching TRBD1 (8 bases). The CDR3 extends over 15 amino acids. The V gene's germline CDR1 is MGHDK and CDR2 SYGVNS. Trimming removed 5 bases from V and 4 bases from J, with 17 bases in between. The CDR3 protein is CASSSNRGGVETQYF. DNA of the CDR3: TGTGCCAGCAGTTCGAACAGGGGGGGGGTAGAGACCCAGTACTTC.

This clone was found a few times. V and J are TRBV4-2 and TRBJ1-6, with D possibly TRBD1 on 6 matching bases. The ends were cut back, 0 bases at V and 5 bases at J, with 8 bases in the middle. CDR3 length: 15 amino acids. Per germline, CDR1 LGHNA and CDR2 YNFKEQ. This CDR3 reads CASSQEGQNNSPLHF. The CDR3 coding sequence is TGTGCCAGCAGCCAAGAGGGACAAAATAATTCACCCCTCCACTTT.

This chain's CDR3 is CASSTHTDSSYNSPLHF. The CDR3 coding sequence is TGTGCCAGTAGTACCCACACCGATTCTTCCTATAATTCACCCCTCCACTTT. The genes are TRBV19 and TRBJ1-6; D is uncertain. The length of the CDR3 is 17 residues. V dropped 4 bases and J dropped 1 base, with 14 bases sitting between them. CDR1 is LNHDA, CDR2 SQIVND, per germline (reference sequence).

The rearrangement uses TRBV10-2 and TRBJ2-7; 9 nucleotides line up with TRBD1. Germline values: CDR1 WSHSY, CDR2 SAAADI. The CDR3 is 15 amino acids. The V and J ends lost 0 bases and 3 bases, in that order; junction bases with no gene match: 3. This chain's CDR3 is CASSESGTGLYEQYF. In DNA form, the CDR3 reads TGCGCCAGCAGTGAGTCAGGGACAGGGCTCTACGAGCAGTACTTC.

This rearrangement joins TRBV6-2 or TRBV6-3 to TRBJ2-2; 9 positions agree with TRBD2. In germline, CDR1 is MNHEY, CDR2 SVGEGT. V lost 2 bases and J lost 5; bases outside the gene matches: 3. This CDR3 is 15 amino acids long. CDR3 DNA sequence: TGTGCCAGCAGTTACGTAGCGGGAGTTACCGGGGAGCTGTTTTTT. Encoded protein: CASSYVAGVTGELFF.

The chain links TRBV7-9 to TRBJ2-5, with TRBD1 matching over 10 bases. Losses at the gene ends were 0 bases for V and 5 bases for J; bases not matched to a gene: 6. Germline V CDR1 and CDR2: SEHNR, FQNEAQ (reference sequence). The CDR3 covers 16 residues. CDR3: CASSLAGTGVKETQYF. The CDR3 DNA is TGTGCCAGCAGCTTAGCCGGGACAGGGGTGAAGGAGACCCAGTACTTC.

The chain links TRBV3-1 (or the pseudogene TRBV3-2) to TRBJ2-1; TRBD1 matches at 7 bases. The CDR3 runs 16 residues. Trimming cost V 5 bases and J 4 bases; bases outside gene matches: 11. From germline, CDR1 is LGHDT and CDR2 YNNKEL (reference sequence). The CDR3 sequence: CASSNNRGPRYNEQFF. DNA of the CDR3: TGTGCCAGCAGCAACAACAGGGGTCCCAGGTACAATGAGCAGTTCTTC.